This passage covers 14 T cell receptor beta chains from one sample sequenced in a study of shared clonotypes between healthy human individuals. Only in-frame clones appear in the TCRdb table, and some are missing; sequencing was by immunoSEQ multiplex PCR. There are roughly 2.2 million clones in the sample; just under 95% occur only once, and around 0.35% lies in the top ten. The sequenced material came from naive CD4+ T cells from PBMCs. Subset indicated: CD45RA+ positively selected. Source of these receptors: a man younger than 35 in good health. Some clones in this sample may be carry-over from other donors' samples.

In DNA form, the CDR3 reads TGTGCCAGCAGTTACGCAGCCGGGACCCGCTCCTACGAGCAGTACTTC. Translated, it gives CASSYAAGTRSYEQYF. The chain links TRBV6-5 to TRBJ2-7, with D perhaps given as TRBD1 or TRBD2 (5 bases each). V was clipped by 2 bases and J by 0 bases, with 14 bases between them. CDR3 length: 16 amino acids. Per the germline V gene, CDR1 is MNHEY and CDR2 is SVGAGI.

The chain uses TRBV7-6 and TRBJ2-3; D possibly corresponds to TRBD2 (6 bases). The CDR3 contains 15 residues. Per germline, CDR1 SGHVS and CDR2 FNYEAQ. The V gene lost 5 bases and the J gene lost 0 bases, with 12 bases spanning the gap. CDR3 bases: TGTGCCAGCAGCCCACGGGCGGGAAGCACAGATACGCAGTATTTT. As protein: CASSPRAGSTDTQYF. The complete variable domain, with remaining parts taken from reference TRBV7-6 and TRBJ2-3, reads GAGVSQSPRYKVTKRGQDVALRCDPISGHVSLYWYRQALGQGPEFLTYFNYEAQQDKSGLPNDRFSAERPEGSISTLTIQRTEQRDSAMYRCASSPRAGSTDTQYFGPGTRLTVL.

The sample holds one count of this clone. The V and J genes are TRBV28 and TRBJ1-2; 12 bases map to TRBD1. Germline CDR1 MDHEN, CDR2 SYDVKM. Trimming removed 7 bases from V and 2 bases from J; junction bases left unmatched: 5. The CDR3 runs to 15 residues. CDR3 protein: CASTGTGGTNYGYTF. The CDR3, as DNA: TGTGCCAGCACCGGGACAGGGGGCACAAACTATGGCTACACCTTC.

The V call is TRBV19, the J call TRBJ1-1; 7 bases align to TRBD1. Germline V gives CDR1 LNHDA, CDR2 SQIVND (reference sequence). V trimming: 7 bases; J trimming: 4 bases; junction bases outside the gene matches: 9. The CDR3 is 14 amino acids. The CDR3 reads CASTQGGLGTEAFF. Here the CDR3 DNA reads TGTGCCAGTACCCAGGGGGGATTGGGCACTGAAGCTTTCTTT. The entire variable domain, with the rest obtained from reference TRBV19 and TRBJ1-1, is as follows: DGGITQSPKYLFRKEGQNVTLSCEQNLNHDAMYWYRQDPGQGLRLIYYSQIVNDFQKGDIAEGYSVSREKKESFPLTVTSAQKNPTAFYLCASTQGGLGTEAFFGQGTRLTVV.

A note on this clone: This specimen includes other DNA sequences encoding the same CDR3. This chain connects TRBV5-1 to TRBJ2-7; D is unclear. There are 14 residues in the CDR3. CDR1 is SGHRS and CDR2 is YFSETQ in the germline V gene. Trimming took off 0 bases at V and 4 bases at J, with 11 bases between the two ends. In DNA, the CDR3 is TGCGCCAGCAGCTTGGGCGGACCCTCTTACGAGCAGTACTTC. Translating it yields CASSLGGPSYEQYF.

This chain joins TRBV6-6 and TRBJ2-1, with TRBD2 matching over 10 bases. The germline V gene encodes CDR1 MNHNY and CDR2 SVGAGI (reference sequence). This CDR3 has 15 amino acids. Losses at the gene ends were 6 bases for V and 4 bases for J; bases not matched to a gene: 6. The CDR3 sequence is CASSPTSGIYNEQFF. The DNA of the CDR3 is TGTGCCAGCAGCCCAACTAGCGGGATTTACAATGAGCAGTTCTTC.

The chain is built from TRBV20-1 and TRBJ2-1; D is uncertain. The germline gives CDR1 DFQATT, CDR2 SNEGSKA (reference sequence). Deletions cut 5 bases from V and 10 bases from J, with 12 bases between. This CDR3 contains 11 residues. This chain's CDR3 is CSAVYLLEQFF. The CDR3 DNA is TGCAGTGCTGTTTATTTGTTGGAGCAGTTCTTC.

The chain uses TRBV5-4 and TRBJ2-3, with 13 bases aligning to TRBD2. The CDR3 has 16 amino acids. Unmatched junction bases numbered 2, after V lost 0 bases and J lost 4 bases. Germline V gene lookup returns CDR1 SGHNT and CDR2 YYREEE (reference sequence). CDR3 loop: CASSLATSGRPDTQYF. The CDR3, as DNA: TGTGCCAGCAGCTTGGCGACTAGCGGGAGGCCAGATACGCAGTATTTT.

The CDR3 sequence: CASQLGQNSNQPQHF. Written as DNA, the CDR3 is TGTGCCAGCCAGTTGGGACAGAACAGCAATCAGCCCCAGCATTTT. V gene TRBV19 combines with J gene TRBJ1-5; 7 bases map to TRBD1. The V gene end was trimmed by 9 bases and the J gene end by 1 base; junction bases not matched to a gene: 9. There are 15 residues in the CDR3. Germline CDR1 reads LNHDA; CDR2 reads SQIVND (reference sequence).

This clone has a handful of counts. The CDR3 nucleotides are TGCAGCGTTACGGCTGAAAAACTGTTTTTT. Translated, it gives CSVTAEKLFF. The chain has TRBV29-1 and TRBJ1-4, with D hard to call. Trimming took 5 bases from V and 7 from J, leaving 5 bases between them. Germline CDR1 and CDR2: SQVTM and ANQGSEA. CDR3 length equals 10 residues.

This clone has only a few counts. J is TRBJ1-4 and V is TRBV9, with D possibly TRBD1 on 5 matching bases. The CDR3 is made up of 14 amino acids. Looked up from germline, CDR1 is SGDLS and CDR2 is YYNGEE. The V end was cut by 3 bases, the J end by 7 bases, with 13 bases between. CDR3 amino acids: CASSGAGLGEKLFF. CDR3 coding DNA: TGTGCCAGCAGCGGTGCAGGGCTCGGTGAAAAACTGTTTTTT. Together with reference TRBV9 and TRBJ1-4, the CDR3 gives the full variable domain: DSGVTQTPKHLITATGQRVTLRCSPRSGDLSVYWYQQSLDQGLQFLIQYYNGEERAKGNILERFSAQQFPDLHSELNLSSLELGDSALYFCASSGAGLGEKLFFGSGTQLSVL.

This clone was seen just once. The rearrangement joins TRBV6-1 to TRBJ1-5; TRBD1 aligns across 8 bases. Germline V gene sequence: CDR1 MNHNS, CDR2 SASEGT. There are 15 residues in the CDR3. The V and J ends lost 1 base and 5 bases, in that order; junction bases with no gene match: 4. The CDR3, as DNA: TGTGCCAGCAGTGAAGTCCAGGGGGCGCATCAGCCCCAGCATTTT. Translating it yields CASSEVQGAHQPQHF.

The sample holds one count of this clone. V gene TRBV28 combines with J gene TRBJ1-2, with 10 bases matching TRBD1. This CDR3 spans 17 amino acids. With 6 bases clipped from V and 0 bases from J, the junction kept 10 bases outside the gene matches. Germline V gives CDR1 MDHEN, CDR2 SYDVKM. The CDR3 DNA reads as TGTGCCAGCAGGTCCCAGACAGGGGGCTTACCTAACTATGGCTACACCTTC. Its protein is CASRSQTGGLPNYGYTF.

This sequence joins TRBV18 and TRBJ1-1; a weak D match, TRBD1 (5 bases). The CDR3 loop spans 14 amino acids. Trimming cost V 5 bases and J 7 bases, with 17 bases left between them. Germline-derived CDR1 and CDR2 are KGHSH and LQKENI. The CDR3 reads CASSTAGGSYEAFF. CDR3 in DNA: TGTGCCAGCTCAACTGCGGGGGGAAGCTATGAAGCTTTCTTT.